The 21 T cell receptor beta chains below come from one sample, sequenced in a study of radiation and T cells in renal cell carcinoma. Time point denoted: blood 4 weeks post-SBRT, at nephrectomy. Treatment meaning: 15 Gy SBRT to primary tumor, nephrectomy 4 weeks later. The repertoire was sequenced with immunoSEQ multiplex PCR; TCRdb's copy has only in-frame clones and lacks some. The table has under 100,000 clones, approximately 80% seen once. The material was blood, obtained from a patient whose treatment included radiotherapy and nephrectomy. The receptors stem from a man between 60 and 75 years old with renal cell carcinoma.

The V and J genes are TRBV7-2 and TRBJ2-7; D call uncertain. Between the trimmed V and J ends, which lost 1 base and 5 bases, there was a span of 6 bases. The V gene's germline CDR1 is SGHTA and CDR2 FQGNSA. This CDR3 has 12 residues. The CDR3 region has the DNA TGTGCCAGCAGCTTAGATGGCCACGAGCAGTACTTC. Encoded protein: CASSLDGHEQYF.

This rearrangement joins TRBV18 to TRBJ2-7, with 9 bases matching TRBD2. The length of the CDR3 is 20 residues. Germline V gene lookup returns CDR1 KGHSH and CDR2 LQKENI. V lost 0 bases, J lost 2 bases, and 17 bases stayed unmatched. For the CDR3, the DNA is TGTGCCAGCTCACCACCGGTCTTAGCGGGAGTCCCCGTTCACCCCTACGAGCAGTACTTC. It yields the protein CASSPPVLAGVPVHPYEQYF.

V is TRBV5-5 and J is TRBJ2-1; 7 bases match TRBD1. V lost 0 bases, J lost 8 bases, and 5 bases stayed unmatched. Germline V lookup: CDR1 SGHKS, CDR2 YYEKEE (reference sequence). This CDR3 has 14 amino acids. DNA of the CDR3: TGTGCCAGCAGCTTGGGACAGGGAATCCATGAGCAGTTCTTC. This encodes CASSLGQGIHEQFF.

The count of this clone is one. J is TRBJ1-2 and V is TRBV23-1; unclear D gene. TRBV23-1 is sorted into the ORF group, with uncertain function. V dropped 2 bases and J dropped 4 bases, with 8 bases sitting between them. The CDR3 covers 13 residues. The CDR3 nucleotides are TGCGCCAGCAGTCAAGAAATCCTCTATGGCTACACCTTC. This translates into CASSQEILYGYTF.

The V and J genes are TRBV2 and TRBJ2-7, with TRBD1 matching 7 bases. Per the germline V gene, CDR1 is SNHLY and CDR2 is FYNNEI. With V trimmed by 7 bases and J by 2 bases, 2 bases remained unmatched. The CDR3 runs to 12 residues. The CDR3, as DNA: TGTGCCAGCACAGGGGGTACCTACGAGCAGTACTTC. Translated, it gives CASTGGTYEQYF.

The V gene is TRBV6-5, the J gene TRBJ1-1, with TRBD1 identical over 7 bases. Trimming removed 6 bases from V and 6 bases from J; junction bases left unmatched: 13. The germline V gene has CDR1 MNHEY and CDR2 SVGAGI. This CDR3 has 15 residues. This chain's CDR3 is CASRDEGAFVSEAFF. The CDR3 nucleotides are TGTGCCAGCAGGGACGAGGGGGCGTTCGTCTCTGAAGCTTTCTTT.

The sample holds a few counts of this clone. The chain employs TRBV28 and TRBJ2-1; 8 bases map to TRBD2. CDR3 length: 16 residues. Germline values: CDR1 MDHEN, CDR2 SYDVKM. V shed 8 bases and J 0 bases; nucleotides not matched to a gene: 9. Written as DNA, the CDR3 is TGTGCCAGCCTAAAAGCGGGAGCAAGCTCCTACAATGAGCAGTTCTTC. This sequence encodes CASLKAGASSYNEQFF.

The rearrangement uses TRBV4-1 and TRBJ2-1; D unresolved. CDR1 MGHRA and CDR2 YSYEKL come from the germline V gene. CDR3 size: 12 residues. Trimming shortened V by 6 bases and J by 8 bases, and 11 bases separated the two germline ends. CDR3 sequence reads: CASSLVNDEQFF. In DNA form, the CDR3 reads TGCGCCAGCAGTCTAGTTAACGATGAGCAGTTCTTC.

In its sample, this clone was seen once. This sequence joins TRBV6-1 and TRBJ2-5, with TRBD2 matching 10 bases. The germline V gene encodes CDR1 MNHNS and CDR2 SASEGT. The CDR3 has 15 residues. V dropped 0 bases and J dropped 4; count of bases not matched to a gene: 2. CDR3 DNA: TGTGCCAGCAGTGAAGCAGCGGGAGGGCCAGAGACCCAGTACTTC. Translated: CASSEAAGGPETQYF.

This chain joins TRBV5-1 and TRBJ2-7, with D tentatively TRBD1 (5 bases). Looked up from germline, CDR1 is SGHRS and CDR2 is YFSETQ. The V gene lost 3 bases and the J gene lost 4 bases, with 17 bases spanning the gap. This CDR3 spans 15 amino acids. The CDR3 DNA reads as TGCGCCAGCAGCTCACCTCAGGGTAGGGATTACGAGCAGTACTTC. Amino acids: CASSSPQGRDYEQYF.

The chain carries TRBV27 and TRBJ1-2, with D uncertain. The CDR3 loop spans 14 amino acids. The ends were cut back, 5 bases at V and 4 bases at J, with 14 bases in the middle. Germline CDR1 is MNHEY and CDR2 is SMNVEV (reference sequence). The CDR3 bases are TGTGCCAGCAGTCGGGTGCCAAGGGCCTATGGCTACACCTTC. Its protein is CASSRVPRAYGYTF.

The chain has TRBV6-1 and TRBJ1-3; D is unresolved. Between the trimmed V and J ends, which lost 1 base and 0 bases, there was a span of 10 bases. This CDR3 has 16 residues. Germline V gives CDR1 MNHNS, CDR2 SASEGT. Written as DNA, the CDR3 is TGTGCCAGCAGTGAAGGACCTTTAGGCTCTGGAAACACCATATATTTT. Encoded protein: CASSEGPLGSGNTIYF.

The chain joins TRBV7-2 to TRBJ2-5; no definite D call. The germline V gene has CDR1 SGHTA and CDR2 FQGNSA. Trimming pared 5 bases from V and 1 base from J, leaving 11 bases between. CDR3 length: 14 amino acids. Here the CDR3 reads CASSPEWAQETQYF. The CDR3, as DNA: TGTGCCAGCAGCCCCGAGTGGGCCCAAGAGACCCAGTACTTC.

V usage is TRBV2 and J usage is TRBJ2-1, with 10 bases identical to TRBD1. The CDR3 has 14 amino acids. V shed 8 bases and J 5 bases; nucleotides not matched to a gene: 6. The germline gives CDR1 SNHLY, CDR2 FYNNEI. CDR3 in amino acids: CASVRQGADNEQFF. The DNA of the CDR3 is TGTGCCAGCGTAAGACAGGGGGCCGACAATGAGCAGTTCTTC.

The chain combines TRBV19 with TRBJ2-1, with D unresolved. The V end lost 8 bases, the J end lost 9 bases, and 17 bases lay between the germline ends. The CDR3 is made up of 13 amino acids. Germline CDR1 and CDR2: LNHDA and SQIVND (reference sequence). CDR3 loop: CASLSAVSREQFF. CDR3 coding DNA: TGTGCCAGTTTGAGTGCAGTTAGTCGTGAGCAGTTCTTC.

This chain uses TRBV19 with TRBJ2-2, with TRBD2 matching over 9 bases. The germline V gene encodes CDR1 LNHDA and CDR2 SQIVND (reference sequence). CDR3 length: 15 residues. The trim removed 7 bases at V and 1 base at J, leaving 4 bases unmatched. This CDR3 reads CASTPLAGNTGELFF. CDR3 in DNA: TGTGCCAGTACTCCACTAGCGGGGAACACCGGGGAGCTGTTTTTT.

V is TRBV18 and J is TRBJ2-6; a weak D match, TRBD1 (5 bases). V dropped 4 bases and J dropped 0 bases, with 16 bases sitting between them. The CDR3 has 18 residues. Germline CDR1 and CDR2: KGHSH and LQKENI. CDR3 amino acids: CASSQLGPPASGANVLTF. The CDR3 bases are TGTGCCAGCTCACAGCTGGGGCCCCCGGCCTCTGGGGCCAACGTCCTGACTTTC.

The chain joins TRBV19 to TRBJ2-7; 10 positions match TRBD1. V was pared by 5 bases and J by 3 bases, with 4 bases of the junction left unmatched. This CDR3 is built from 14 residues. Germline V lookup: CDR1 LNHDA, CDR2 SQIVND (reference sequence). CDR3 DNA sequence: TGTGCCAGTAGTTTTGGACAGGGGGTCTACGAGCAGTACTTC. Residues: CASSFGQGVYEQYF.

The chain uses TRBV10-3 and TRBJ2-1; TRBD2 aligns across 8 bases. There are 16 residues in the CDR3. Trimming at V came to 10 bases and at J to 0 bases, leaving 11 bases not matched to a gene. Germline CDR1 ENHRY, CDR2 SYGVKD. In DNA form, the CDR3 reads TGTGCCACTCGGGCCCCCCGGGGGGGCTCCTACAATGAGCAGTTCTTC. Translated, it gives CATRAPRGGSYNEQFF.

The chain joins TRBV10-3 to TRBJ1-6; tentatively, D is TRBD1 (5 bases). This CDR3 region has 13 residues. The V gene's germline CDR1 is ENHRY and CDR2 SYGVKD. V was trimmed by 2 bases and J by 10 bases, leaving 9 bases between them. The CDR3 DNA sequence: TGTGCCATCAGTGAGAATAGGGACTCACCCCTCCACTTT. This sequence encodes CAISENRDSPLHF.

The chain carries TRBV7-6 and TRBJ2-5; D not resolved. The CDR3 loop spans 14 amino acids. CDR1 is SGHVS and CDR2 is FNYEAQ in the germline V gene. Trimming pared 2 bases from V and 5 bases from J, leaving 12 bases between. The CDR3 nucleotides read TGTGCCAGCAGCTTACGCCCTGAGGAGGAGACCCAGTACTTC. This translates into CASSLRPEEETQYF.